This passage covers 12 T cell receptor beta chains from one sample sequenced in a study of blood T cell repertoires in COVID-19. Sequencing used immunoSEQ multiplex PCR; TCRdb keeps in-frame clones, though not all of them. The sample consists of 60,000 to 85,000 clones, roughly three quarters of them appearing once. What was sequenced was peripheral blood. Source of these receptors: a human donor in a cohort sampled during active COVID-19.

The rearrangement links TRBV29-1 to TRBJ2-5, with 7 bases aligning to TRBD1. The J segment lost 1 base and the V segment lost 6 bases, leaving 8 bases of the junction unmatched. Germline-derived CDR1 and CDR2 are SQVTM and ANQGSEA. The CDR3 loop spans 14 amino acids. CDR3 in DNA: TGCAGCGTGGTAGGGACAGTGATCCAAGAGACCCAGTACTTC. Its protein product is CSVVGTVIQETQYF.

The chain uses TRBV27 and TRBJ2-3, with TRBD2 matching over 7 bases. Trimming removed 6 bases from V and 0 bases from J; junction bases left unmatched: 12. CDR3 length: 17 amino acids. CDR1 MNHEY and CDR2 SMNVEV come from the germline V gene (reference sequence). Here the CDR3 reads CASRTRGVRASTDTQYF. The DNA for the CDR3 is TGTGCCAGCAGGACTCGGGGGGTCCGTGCTAGCACAGATACGCAGTATTTT.

The chain combines TRBV5-6 with TRBJ2-7, with 8 positions matching TRBD1. CDR1 and CDR2 (germline): SGHDT, YYEEEE. J lost 1 base, V lost 5 bases, and 8 bases had no gene match. The length of the CDR3 is 15 residues. CDR3 sequence reads: CASRKTGTGSYEQYF. CDR3 sequence (DNA): TGTGCCAGCAGGAAAACCGGGACAGGTTCCTACGAGCAGTACTTC.

By sample fraction, this clone is large. CDR3 in amino acids: CASSWTGGGTDTQYF. CDR3 DNA: TGTGCCAGCAGCTGGACAGGGGGCGGCACAGATACGCAGTATTTT. V gene TRBV7-3 combines with J gene TRBJ2-3, with 11 bases identical to TRBD1. Trimming cost V 4 bases and J 1 base; bases outside gene matches: 1. Per germline, CDR1 SGHTA and CDR2 FQGTGA. CDR3 length equals 15 residues.

The rearrangement uses TRBV2 and TRBJ1-5; the D is unclear. Germline V gene sequence: CDR1 SNHLY, CDR2 FYNNEI. Trimming pared 7 bases from V and 7 bases from J, leaving 14 bases between. CDR3 length equals 13 residues. This CDR3 reads CASMGSTAQPQHF. In nucleotides, the CDR3 is TGTGCCAGCATGGGGAGTACCGCCCAGCCCCAGCATTTT.

This clone was observed once. The V gene is TRBV3-1 (or the pseudogene TRBV3-2), the J gene TRBJ2-1; D call uncertain. Trimming removed 0 bases at V and 10 bases at J, with 13 bases between. This CDR3 contains 14 residues. CDR1 and CDR2 from the germline V gene are LGHDT and YNNKEL (reference sequence). In DNA form, the CDR3 reads TGTGCCAGCAGCCAAGAAAATTTCGAAGAGGAGCAGTTCTTC. It yields the protein CASSQENFEEEQFF.

This clone was observed a few times. The chain uses TRBV21-1 and TRBJ2-7; whether TRBD1, the table's D call, matches the DNA was not checked. TRBV21-1 constitutes a pseudogene. The CDR3 contains 15 residues. The chain's CDR3 is CASSARDRVDYEQYV. In DNA, the CDR3 is TGTGCCAGCAGCGCCCGGGACAGGGTCGACTACGAGCAGTACGTC.

The chain uses TRBV5-6 and TRBJ2-1, with D possibly being TRBD1 (6 bases). The V end was cut by 5 bases, the J end by 0 bases, with 9 bases between. The germline V gene encodes CDR1 SGHDT and CDR2 YYEEEE. This CDR3 region has 14 residues. The DNA for the CDR3 is TGTGCCAGCAGTACAGGGACCTCCTACAATGAGCAGTTCTTC. It specifies CASSTGTSYNEQFF.

This clone was seen once. This chain uses TRBV30 with TRBJ2-1; 8 positions agree with TRBD2. The CDR3 spans 15 residues. In germline, CDR1 is GTSNPN, CDR2 SVGIG (reference sequence). V shed 3 bases and J 0 bases; nucleotides not matched to a gene: 4. Written as DNA, the CDR3 is TGTGCCTGGAGCCGCGGGGGGAGCTCCTACAATGAGCAGTTCTTC. Translating gives CAWSRGGSSYNEQFF. The full variable domain, its missing parts supplied by reference TRBV30 and TRBJ2-1, is SQTIHQWPATLVQPVGSPLSLECTVEGTSNPNLYWYRQAAGRGLQLLFYSVGIGQISSEVPQNLSASRPQDRQFILSSKKLLLSDSGFYLCAWSRGGSSYNEQFFGPGTRLTVL.

The gene calls are TRBV18 and TRBJ2-6, with TRBD1 as a possible D gene (7 bases). V was clipped by 4 bases and J by 1 base, with 20 bases between them. The CDR3 runs 19 residues. Germline V gene sequence: CDR1 KGHSH, CDR2 LQKENI. The CDR3 sequence is CASSRLAWQGGSGANVLTF. CDR3 nucleotide sequence: TGTGCCAGCTCACGGCTGGCGTGGCAGGGGGGTTCTGGGGCCAACGTCCTGACTTTC.

The rearrangement joins TRBV6-6 to TRBJ1-4; TRBD1 matches 7 bases. J gave up 3 bases and V 3 bases, and 4 bases lay outside the gene matches. This CDR3 has 15 amino acids. Germline V gene lookup returns CDR1 MNHNY and CDR2 SVGAGI (reference sequence). In nucleotides, the CDR3 is TGTGCCAGCAGTTATCCGACAGGGTCTAATGAAAAACTGTTTTTT. Its translation: CASSYPTGSNEKLFF.

The chain couples TRBV7-2 to TRBJ2-1, with 10 bases lining up with TRBD2. CDR3 length equals 16 residues. Unmatched junction bases numbered 5, after V lost 1 base and J lost 5 bases. Per germline, CDR1 SGHTA and CDR2 FQGNSA. The CDR3 here is CASSLVSSGGNNEQFF. The CDR3 DNA follows: TGTGCCAGCAGCTTAGTTTCTAGCGGGGGTAACAATGAGCAGTTCTTC. The full variable domain, with the rest looked up from reference TRBV7-2 and TRBJ2-1, is GAGVSQSPSNKVTEKGKDVELRCDPISGHTALYWYRQSLGQGLEFLIYFQGNSAPDKSGLPSDRFSAERTGGSVSTLTIQRTQQEDSAVYLCASSLVSSGGNNEQFFGPGTRLTVL.